The clone carrying this T cell receptor (beta chain) has just a few counts. Each CDR3 protein is one row after TCRdb ran MiXCR on the 5' RACE reads. The sample shows 150,000 to 200,000 distinct CDR3 sequences, 9.5% to 13% of them seen only once. This specimen comes from a study of T-cell memory formation after mild COVID-19. The CDR3 length is 14 residues. J was trimmed by 6 bases and V by 0 bases; bases with no gene match: 7. Germline-derived CDR1 and CDR2 are DFQATT and SNEGSKA (reference sequence). The genes are TRBV20-1 and TRBJ1-2, with TRBD1 matching 7 bases. The TCR sequence derives from a man younger than 35 who had mild COVID-19 (a few samples of this study predate the infection). Cell type and time point are not known. Sequences were obtained from PBMCs or a T cell subset sorted from them (not recorded which). CDR3 amino acids: CSAREVGGLDGYTF. CDR3 coding DNA: TGCAGTGCTAGAGAAGTAGGGGGCTTAGATGGCTACACCTTC.